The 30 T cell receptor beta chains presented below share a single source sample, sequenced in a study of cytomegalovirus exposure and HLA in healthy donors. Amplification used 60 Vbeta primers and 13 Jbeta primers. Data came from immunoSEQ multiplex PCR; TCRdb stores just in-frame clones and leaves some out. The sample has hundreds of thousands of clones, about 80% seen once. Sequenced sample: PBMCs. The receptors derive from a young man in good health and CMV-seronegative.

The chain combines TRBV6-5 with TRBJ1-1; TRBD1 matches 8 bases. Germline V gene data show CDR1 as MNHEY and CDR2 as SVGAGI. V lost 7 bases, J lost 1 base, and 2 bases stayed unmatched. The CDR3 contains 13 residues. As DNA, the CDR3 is TGTGCCAGCATAGGACAGGGGAACACTGAAGCTTTCTTT. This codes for CASIGQGNTEAFF.

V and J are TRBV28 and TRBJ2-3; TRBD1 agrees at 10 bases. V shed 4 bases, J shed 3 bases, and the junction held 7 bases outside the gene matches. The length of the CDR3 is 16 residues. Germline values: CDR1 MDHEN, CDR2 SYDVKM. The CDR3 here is CASSSTGGVYTDTQYF. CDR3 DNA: TGTGCCAGCAGTTCGACAGGGGGCGTTTATACAGATACGCAGTATTTT.

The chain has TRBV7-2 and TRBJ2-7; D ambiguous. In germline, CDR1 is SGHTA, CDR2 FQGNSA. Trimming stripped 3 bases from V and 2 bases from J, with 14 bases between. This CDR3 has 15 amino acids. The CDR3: CASSLGRIDAYEQYF. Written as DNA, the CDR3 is TGTGCCAGCAGCTTGGGCCGGATTGATGCCTACGAGCAGTACTTC.

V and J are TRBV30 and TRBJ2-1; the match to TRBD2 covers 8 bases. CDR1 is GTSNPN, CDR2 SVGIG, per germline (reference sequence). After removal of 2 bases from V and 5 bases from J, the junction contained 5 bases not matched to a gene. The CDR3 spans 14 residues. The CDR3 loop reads CAWSKPAGDNEQFF. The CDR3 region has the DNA TGTGCCTGGAGTAAGCCAGCGGGGGACAATGAGCAGTTCTTC. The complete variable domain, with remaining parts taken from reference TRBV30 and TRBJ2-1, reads SQTIHQWPATLVQPVGSPLSLECTVEGTSNPNLYWYRQAAGRGLQLLFYSVGIGQISSEVPQNLSASRPQDRQFILSSKKLLLSDSGFYLCAWSKPAGDNEQFFGPGTRLTVL.

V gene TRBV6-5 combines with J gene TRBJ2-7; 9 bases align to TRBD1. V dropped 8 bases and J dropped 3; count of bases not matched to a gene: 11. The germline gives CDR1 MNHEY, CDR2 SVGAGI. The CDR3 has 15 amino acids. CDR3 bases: TGTGCCAGCGGGACTCACGGGACAGGGAACTACGAGCAGTACTTC. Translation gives CASGTHGTGNYEQYF.

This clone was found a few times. CDR3 nucleotide sequence: TGTGCCAGCAGCTTATTCGGGGCGGGAGCGTCCACCTACGAGCAGTACTTC. Residues: CASSLFGAGASTYEQYF. This chain connects TRBV7-2 to TRBJ2-7; TRBD2 agrees at 7 bases. The CDR3 runs to 17 residues. Germline lookup yields CDR1 SGHTA and CDR2 FQGNSA. The J segment lost 2 bases and the V segment lost 2 bases, leaving 12 bases of the junction unmatched.

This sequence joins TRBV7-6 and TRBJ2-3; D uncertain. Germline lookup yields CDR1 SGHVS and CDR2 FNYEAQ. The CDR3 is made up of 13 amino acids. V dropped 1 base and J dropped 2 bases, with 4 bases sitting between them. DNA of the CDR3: TGTGCCAGCAGCTTAGTACACACAGATACGCAGTATTTT. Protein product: CASSLVHTDTQYF.

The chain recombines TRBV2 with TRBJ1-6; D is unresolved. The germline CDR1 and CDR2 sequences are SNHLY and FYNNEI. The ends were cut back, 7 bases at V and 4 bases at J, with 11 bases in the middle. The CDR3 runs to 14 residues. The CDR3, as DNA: TGTGCCAGCAAAAATCGGGATTATAATTCACCCCTCCACTTT. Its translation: CASKNRDYNSPLHF.

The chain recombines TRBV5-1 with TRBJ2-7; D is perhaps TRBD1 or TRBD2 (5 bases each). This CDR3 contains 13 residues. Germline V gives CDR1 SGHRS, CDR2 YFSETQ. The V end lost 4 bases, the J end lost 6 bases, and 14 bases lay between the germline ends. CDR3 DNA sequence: TGCGCCAGCAGCATGGGACCCTCGGGCGAGCAGTACTTC. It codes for CASSMGPSGEQYF.

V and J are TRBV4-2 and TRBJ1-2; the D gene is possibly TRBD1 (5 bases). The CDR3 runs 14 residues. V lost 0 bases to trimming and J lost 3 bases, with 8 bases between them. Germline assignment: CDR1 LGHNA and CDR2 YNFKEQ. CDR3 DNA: TGTGCCAGCAGCCAAGATGTCAGGGACTATGGCTACACCTTC. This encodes CASSQDVRDYGYTF.

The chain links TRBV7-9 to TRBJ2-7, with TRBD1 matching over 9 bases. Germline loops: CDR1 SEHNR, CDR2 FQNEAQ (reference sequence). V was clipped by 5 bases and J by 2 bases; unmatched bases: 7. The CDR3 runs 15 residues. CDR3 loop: CASSHPTGGTYEQYF. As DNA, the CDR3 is TGTGCCAGCAGCCACCCGACAGGGGGGACCTACGAGCAGTACTTC.

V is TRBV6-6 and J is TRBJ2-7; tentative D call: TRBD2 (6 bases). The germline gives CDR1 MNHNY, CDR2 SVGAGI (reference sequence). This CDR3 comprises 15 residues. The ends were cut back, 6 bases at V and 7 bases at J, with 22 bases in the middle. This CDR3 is CASSYTGLTNSEQYF. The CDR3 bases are TGTGCCAGCAGCTACACTGGACTAACCAACTCAGAGCAGTACTTC.

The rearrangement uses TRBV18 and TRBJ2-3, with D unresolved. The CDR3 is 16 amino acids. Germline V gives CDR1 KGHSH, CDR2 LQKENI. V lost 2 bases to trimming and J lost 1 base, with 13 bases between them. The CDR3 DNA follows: TGTGCCAGCTCACCAGCCTCCCTCGGTGGCACAGATACGCAGTATTTT. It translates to CASSPASLGGTDTQYF.

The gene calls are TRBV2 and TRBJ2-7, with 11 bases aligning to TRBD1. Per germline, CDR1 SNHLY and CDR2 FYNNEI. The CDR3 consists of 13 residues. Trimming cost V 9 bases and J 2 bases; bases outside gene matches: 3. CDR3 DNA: TGTGCCAGTACGGGACAGGGGGCCTACGAGCAGTACTTC. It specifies CASTGQGAYEQYF.

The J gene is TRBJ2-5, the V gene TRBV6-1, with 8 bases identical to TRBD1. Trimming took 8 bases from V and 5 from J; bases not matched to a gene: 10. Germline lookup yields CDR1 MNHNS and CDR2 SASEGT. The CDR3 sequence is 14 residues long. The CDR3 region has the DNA TGTGCCAGCCTTAATGGACAGGGTTACGAGACCCAGTACTTC. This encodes CASLNGQGYETQYF.

The CDR3 is CASSLRGGEQGEKLFF. Here the CDR3 DNA reads TGTGCCAGCAGTCTCCGGGGAGGGGAGCAAGGCGAAAAACTGTTTTTT. This chain connects TRBV2 to TRBJ1-4; D is possibly TRBD1 (5 bases). The germline V gene encodes CDR1 SNHLY and CDR2 FYNNEI. V lost 5 bases, J lost 8 bases, and 21 bases lay in between. The CDR3 runs 16 residues.

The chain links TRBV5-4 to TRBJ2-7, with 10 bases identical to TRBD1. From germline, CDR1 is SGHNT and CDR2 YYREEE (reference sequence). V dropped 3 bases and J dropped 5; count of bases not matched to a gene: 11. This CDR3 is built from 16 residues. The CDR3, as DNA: TGTGCCAGCAGCTGGGACCTGGGACAGGGGAGTCACGAGCAGTACTTC. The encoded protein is CASSWDLGQGSHEQYF.

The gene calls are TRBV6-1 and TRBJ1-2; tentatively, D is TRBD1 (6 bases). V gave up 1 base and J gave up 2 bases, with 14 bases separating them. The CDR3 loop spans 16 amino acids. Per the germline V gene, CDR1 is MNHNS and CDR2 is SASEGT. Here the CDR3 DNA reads TGTGCCAGCAGTGAAGTCTTGGGGACAAACAACTATGGCTACACCTTC. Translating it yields CASSEVLGTNNYGYTF.

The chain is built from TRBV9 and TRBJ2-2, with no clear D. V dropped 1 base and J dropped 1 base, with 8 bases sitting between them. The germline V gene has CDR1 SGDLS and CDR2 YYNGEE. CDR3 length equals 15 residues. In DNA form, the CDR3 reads TGTGCCAGCAGCGTACGTCCAGGGAACACCGGGGAGCTGTTTTTT. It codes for CASSVRPGNTGELFF. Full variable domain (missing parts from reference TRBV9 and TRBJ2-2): DSGVTQTPKHLITATGQRVTLRCSPRSGDLSVYWYQQSLDQGLQFLIQYYNGEERAKGNILERFSAQQFPDLHSELNLSSLELGDSALYFCASSVRPGNTGELFFGEGSRLTVL.

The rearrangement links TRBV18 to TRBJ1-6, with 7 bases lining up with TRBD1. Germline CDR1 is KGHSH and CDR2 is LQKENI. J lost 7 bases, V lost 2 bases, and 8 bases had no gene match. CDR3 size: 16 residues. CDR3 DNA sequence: TGTGCCAGCTCACCAGCAGACAGGGCGAGGAATTCACCCCTCCACTTT. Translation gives CASSPADRARNSPLHF. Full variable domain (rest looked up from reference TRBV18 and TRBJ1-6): NAGVMQNPRHLVRRRGQEARLRCSPMKGHSHVYWYRQLPEEGLKFMVYLQKENIIDESGMPKERFSAEFPKEGPSILRIQQVVRGDSAAYFCASSPADRARNSPLHFGNGTRLTVT.

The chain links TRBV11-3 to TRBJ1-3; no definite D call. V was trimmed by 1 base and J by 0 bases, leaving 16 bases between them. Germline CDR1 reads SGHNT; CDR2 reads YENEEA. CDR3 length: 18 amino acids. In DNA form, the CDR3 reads TGTGCCAGCAGCTTAGGGCCCGTCGGGGTTAGCTCTGGAAACACCATATATTTT. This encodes CASSLGPVGVSSGNTIYF.

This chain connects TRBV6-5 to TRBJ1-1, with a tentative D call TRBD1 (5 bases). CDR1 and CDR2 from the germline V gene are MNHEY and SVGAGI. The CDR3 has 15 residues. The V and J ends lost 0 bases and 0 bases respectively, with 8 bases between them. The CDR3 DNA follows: TGTGCCAGCAGTTACTCTTCAGGGTTGAACACTGAAGCTTTCTTT. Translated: CASSYSSGLNTEAFF.

CDR3 coding DNA: TGTGCCAGCAGCTTAGCGCTGAGACGGACAGGGAGCTCCTACGAGCAGTACTTC. Its protein is CASSLALRRTGSSYEQYF. This chain links TRBV7-2 with TRBJ2-7; 8 bases line up with TRBD1. The CDR3 has 18 residues. CDR1 SGHTA and CDR2 FQGNSA come from the germline V gene. V lost 0 bases and J lost 0; bases outside the gene matches: 10.

The CDR3 coding sequence is TGTGCCAGCAGCTCTACCGGACTAGCGGGAGTAAATGAGCAGTTCTTC. It codes for CASSSTGLAGVNEQFF. The rearrangement joins TRBV7-3 to TRBJ2-1, with 13 bases aligning to TRBD2. The CDR3 consists of 16 residues. The trim removed 4 bases at V and 7 bases at J, leaving 7 bases unmatched. CDR1 and CDR2 (germline): SGHTA, FQGTGA.

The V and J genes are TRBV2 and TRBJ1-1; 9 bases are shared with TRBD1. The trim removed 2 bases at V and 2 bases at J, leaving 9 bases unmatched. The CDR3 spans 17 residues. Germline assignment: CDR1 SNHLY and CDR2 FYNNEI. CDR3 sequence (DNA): TGTGCCAGCAGTGAACCGTGGGACAGGGACCTAAACACTGAAGCTTTCTTT. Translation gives CASSEPWDRDLNTEAFF.

The CDR3 DNA reads as TGCGCCAGCAGTGAGTCGCAAACTAGCGGGCCTCAAGAGACCCAGTACTTC. Amino acid sequence: CASSESQTSGPQETQYF. The chain joins TRBV10-2 to TRBJ2-5; 9 bases are a match to TRBD2. CDR3 size: 17 residues. Germline-derived CDR1 and CDR2 are WSHSY and SAAADI. The V segment lost 0 bases and the J segment 2 bases; nucleotides outside the gene matches: 7.

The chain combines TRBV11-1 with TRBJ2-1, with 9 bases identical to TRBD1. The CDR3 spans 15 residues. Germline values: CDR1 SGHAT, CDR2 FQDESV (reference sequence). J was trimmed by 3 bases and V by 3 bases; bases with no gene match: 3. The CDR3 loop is CASSFGTGFYNEQFF. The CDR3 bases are TGTGCCAGCAGCTTCGGGACAGGGTTCTACAATGAGCAGTTCTTC.

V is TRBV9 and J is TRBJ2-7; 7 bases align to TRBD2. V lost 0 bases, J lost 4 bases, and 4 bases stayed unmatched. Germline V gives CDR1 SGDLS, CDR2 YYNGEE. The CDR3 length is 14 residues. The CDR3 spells CASSVELGGYEQYF. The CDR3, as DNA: TGTGCCAGCAGCGTAGAGTTGGGGGGGTACGAGCAGTACTTC.

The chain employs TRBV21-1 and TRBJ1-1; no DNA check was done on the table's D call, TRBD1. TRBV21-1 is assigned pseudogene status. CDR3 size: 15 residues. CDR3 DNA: TGTGCCAGCAGCAATGATGGGCCCCAGGGCGCAGAAGCTTTCTTT. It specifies CASSNDGPQGAEAFF.

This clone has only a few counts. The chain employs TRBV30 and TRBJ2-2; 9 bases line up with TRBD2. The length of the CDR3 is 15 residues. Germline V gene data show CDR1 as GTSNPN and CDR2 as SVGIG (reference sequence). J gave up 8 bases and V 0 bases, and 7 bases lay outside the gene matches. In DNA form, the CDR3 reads TGTGCCTGGAGTGTACCGGCGGGGGGGTGGGGGGAGCTGTTTTTT. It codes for CAWSVPAGGWGELFF.